The next 24 T cell receptor beta chains were all read from a single sample in a study of T cells in Graves' hyperthyroidism and ophthalmopathy. RNA transcripts gave rise to amplified TCR beta CDR3 regions. First-round RT-PCR with HTBI primers amplified the TCR CDR3 region. TCRdb itself ran the multiplex PCR reads through MiXCR, one entry per CDR3 protein. This table holds roughly 380,000 distinct CDR3 sequences, 11% to 15% found once. The source material was blood. The receptors shown here come from a woman aged 55-75 years with Graves' hyperthyroidism.

There are many counts of this clonotype. This chain uses TRBV5-1 with TRBJ1-1; D is undetermined. This CDR3 has 13 amino acids. Trimming pared 3 bases from V and 3 bases from J, leaving 9 bases between. CDR1 SGHRS and CDR2 YFSETQ come from the germline V gene. The CDR3 DNA reads as TGCGCCAGCAGCTGGCAGAGGGACACTGAAGCTTTCTTT. Translated: CASSWQRDTEAFF.

Of note for this clonotype: This could be a read error, since a much larger clone is one nucleotide away. The gene calls are TRBV15 and TRBJ2-1; weak D call: TRBD2 (6 bases). The germline V gene encodes CDR1 LNHNV and CDR2 YYDKDF (reference sequence). This CDR3 region has 16 residues. CDR3 bases: TGTGCCACCAACAGAACGCAGGGAGGCTCCTACAATGAGCAGTTCTTC. This sequence encodes CATNRTQGGSYNEQFF.

By frequency in the sample, this clonotype is medium-sized (0.01 to 0.1%). Written as DNA, the CDR3 is TGTGCCAGCAGCTTTCCCACAGCGGGAGTCGACGACGGTGAGCAGTTCTTC. This encodes CASSFPTAGVDDGEQFF. This sequence joins TRBV11-2 and TRBJ2-1; 8 bases align to TRBD2. Unmatched junction bases numbered 16, after V lost 3 bases and J lost 9 bases. The V gene's germline CDR1 is SGHAT and CDR2 FQNNGV. The CDR3 runs 17 residues.

The chain joins TRBV6-2 or TRBV6-3 to TRBJ1-5; D perhaps matches TRBD1 (6 bases). In germline, CDR1 is MNHEY, CDR2 SVGEGT. This CDR3 contains 14 residues. Trimming left V 5 bases short and J 3 bases short, with 11 bases between. CDR3 bases: TGTGCCAGCAGTCTGGGGGGGCACAATCAGCCCCAGCATTTT. It specifies CASSLGGHNQPQHF.

This clonotype was picked up many times. V is TRBV27 and J is TRBJ1-2; possible D gene TRBD1, 6 bases. This CDR3 has 14 residues. The V and J ends lost 5 bases and 6 bases respectively, with 16 bases between them. The germline gives CDR1 MNHEY, CDR2 SMNVEV (reference sequence). The CDR3 sequence: CASSRKGGADGYTF. The CDR3 DNA is TGTGCCAGCAGTCGTAAAGGGGGGGCCGATGGCTACACCTTC.

This clonotype was picked up many times. The CDR3 reads CASSLASGRGNTEAFF. The DNA for the CDR3 is TGTGCCAGCAGCTTAGCTTCAGGGCGGGGAAACACTGAAGCTTTCTTT. V usage is TRBV7-9 and J usage is TRBJ1-1; tentative D call: TRBD1 (5 bases). V gave up 0 bases and J gave up 2 bases, with 13 bases separating them. The CDR3 has 16 amino acids. Germline-derived CDR1 and CDR2 are SEHNR and FQNEAQ (reference sequence).

This clonotype has just a few counts. This chain links TRBV6-2 or TRBV6-3 with TRBJ1-1, with 8 positions matching TRBD1. Unmatched junction bases numbered 9, after V lost 2 bases and J lost 1 base. The CDR3 covers 17 residues. The germline CDR1 and CDR2 sequences are MNHEY and SVGEGT. CDR3 in amino acids: CASSYVAGGAGNTEAFF. The CDR3 nucleotides read TGTGCCAGCAGTTACGTCGCAGGGGGCGCGGGGAACACTGAAGCTTTCTTT.

This clonotype was seen many times. This chain connects TRBV20-1 to TRBJ2-7, with 10 bases aligning to TRBD2. V lost 5 bases and J lost 4; bases outside the gene matches: 5. CDR3 length: 13 amino acids. Germline V gene data show CDR1 as DFQATT and CDR2 as SNEGSKA (reference sequence). Here the CDR3 DNA reads TGCAGTGCTTGGACTAGCGGCATGTACGAGCAGTACTTC. It encodes CSAWTSGMYEQYF.

This clonotype was picked up many times. The chain employs TRBV12-5 and TRBJ1-4, with a weak D call TRBD1 (6 bases). The CDR3 is 15 residues long. Per germline, CDR1 LGHNT and CDR2 FRNRAP. Trimming left V 0 bases short and J 4 bases short, with 9 bases between. DNA of the CDR3: TGTGCTAGTGGTTTGGTGACAGGCCTTAATGAAAAACTGTTTTTT. Its translation is CASGLVTGLNEKLFF.

This chain connects TRBV29-1 to TRBJ1-1; D ambiguous. The CDR3 runs 13 residues. The V gene lost 4 bases and the J gene lost 0 bases, with 9 bases spanning the gap. Germline-derived CDR1 and CDR2 are SQVTM and ANQGSEA. The CDR3 region has the DNA TGCAGCGTTGTGGCTGTCATGAACACTGAAGCTTTCTTT. Translation: CSVVAVMNTEAFF.

V is TRBV19 and J is TRBJ2-5; the D is unclear. Germline CDR1 reads LNHDA; CDR2 reads SQIVND (reference sequence). The CDR3 runs to 13 residues. Trimming took 3 bases from V and 4 from J, leaving 9 bases between them. The CDR3 loop is CASSIGPGETQYF. The CDR3, as DNA: TGTGCCAGTAGTATTGGCCCCGGAGAGACCCAGTACTTC.

The chain couples TRBV28 to TRBJ1-5, with a tentative D call TRBD1 (5 bases). The CDR3 is made up of 15 amino acids. Germline CDR1 is MDHEN and CDR2 is SYDVKM. V was shortened by 2 bases and J by 7 bases, with 15 bases between the two germline ends. The CDR3 nucleotides read TGTGCCAGCAGTTTACTCTCTCGGGAGGGGCAGCCCCAGCATTTT. This sequence encodes CASSLLSREGQPQHF.

In this sample, this clonotype turned up many times. V usage is TRBV19 and J usage is TRBJ1-5; D is uncertain. Trimming shortened V by 7 bases and J by 1 base, and 17 bases separated the two germline ends. The CDR3 spans 16 residues. The germline V gene has CDR1 LNHDA and CDR2 SQIVND (reference sequence). Here the CDR3 DNA reads TGTGCCAGTACCATTGGACGGATTTGGAGCAATCAGCCCCAGCATTTT. This translates into CASTIGRIWSNQPQHF.

There are many counts of this clonotype. The chain recombines TRBV5-1 with TRBJ1-1; D uncertain. This CDR3 has 14 residues. The V end was cut by 1 base, the J end by 3 bases, with 10 bases between. Germline loops: CDR1 SGHRS, CDR2 YFSETQ. The CDR3, as DNA: TGCGCCAGCAGCTTGCGGGGTGTGGACACTGAAGCTTTCTTT. This gives the protein CASSLRGVDTEAFF.

This clonotype has more than one count but fewer than ten. This chain links TRBV5-6 with TRBJ2-3, with TRBD1 matching over 7 bases. Trimming removed 6 bases from V and 1 base from J; junction bases left unmatched: 8. Germline V gene data show CDR1 as SGHDT and CDR2 as YYEEEE. The CDR3 extends over 15 amino acids. CDR3 sequence: CASTLRTGRTDTQYF. The CDR3 DNA reads TGTGCCAGCACCCTAAGGACAGGACGCACAGATACGCAGTATTTT.

This clonotype was recorded many times. V gene TRBV19 combines with J gene TRBJ2-1; 8 positions match TRBD2. Trimming removed 1 base from V and 1 base from J; junction bases left unmatched: 3. Looked up from germline, CDR1 is LNHDA and CDR2 is SQIVND (reference sequence). This CDR3 is 16 amino acids long. Here the CDR3 reads CASSIVSGMSYNEQFF. The CDR3 DNA is TGTGCCAGTAGTATAGTTAGCGGGATGTCCTACAATGAGCAGTTCTTC.

This clonotype turned up a few times. J is TRBJ2-4 and V is TRBV12-3 or TRBV12-4, with no clear D. Trimming stripped 5 bases from V and 0 bases from J, with 11 bases between. This CDR3 region has 15 residues. For the CDR3, the DNA is TGTGCCAGCAGTCATACGGAGCTAGCCAAAAACATTCAGTACTTC. This sequence encodes CASSHTELAKNIQYF.

The chain couples TRBV4-2 to TRBJ2-1; the match to TRBD2 covers 9 bases. Germline loops: CDR1 LGHNA, CDR2 YNFKEQ. Germline trimming cut 1 base from V and 7 bases from J; bases unmatched to any gene: 11. This CDR3 is 17 amino acids long. DNA of the CDR3: TGTGCCAGCAGCCAAGTGGGGGGGCTAGCGGGAATGAATGAGCAGTTCTTC. This encodes CASSQVGGLAGMNEQFF.

In this sample, this clonotype turned up a few times. This chain links TRBV4-1 with TRBJ2-1; possibly TRBD2 for D (6 bases). This CDR3 region has 15 residues. Trimming cost V 1 base and J 8 bases, with 15 bases left between them. Germline CDR1 MGHRA, CDR2 YSYEKL. The CDR3, as DNA: TGCGCCAGCAGCCAAGGGGACCGGGACTTGGATGAGCAGTTCTTC. Translated: CASSQGDRDLDEQFF.

This clonotype came up many times. This sequence joins TRBV7-2 and TRBJ2-7; tentative D call: TRBD1 (6 bases). The CDR3 extends over 15 amino acids. V lost 1 base, J lost 4 bases, and 14 bases lay in between. CDR1 and CDR2 (germline): SGHTA, FQGNSA. CDR3 loop: CASSLGQGRGYEQYF. The CDR3 DNA is TGTGCCAGCAGCTTAGGCCAGGGGAGAGGGTACGAGCAGTACTTC.

This clonotype was counted between two and nine times. The V call is TRBV12-3 or TRBV12-4, the J call TRBJ1-1; D remains ambiguous. This CDR3 spans 13 amino acids. V was clipped by 3 bases and J by 4 bases, with 9 bases between them. CDR3 in amino acids: CASSFDGFTEAFF. The CDR3 nucleotides read TGTGCCAGCAGTTTCGACGGATTCACTGAAGCTTTCTTT.

This clonotype was seen a few times. The chain recombines TRBV3-1 with TRBJ2-7; D is possibly TRBD1 or TRBD2 (5 bases each). This CDR3 contains 14 residues. Trimming left V 1 base short and J 4 bases short, with 11 bases between. From germline, CDR1 is LGHDT and CDR2 YNNKEL (reference sequence). The chain's CDR3 is CASSQGREGYEQYF. The CDR3 nucleotides are TGTGCCAGCAGCCAAGGGAGAGAGGGGTACGAGCAGTACTTC.

This clonotype has at least ten counts. CDR3 protein: CASSQLRDGSYNEQFF. CDR3 in DNA: TGCGCCAGCAGCCAACTCCGGGACGGCTCCTACAATGAGCAGTTCTTC. The chain combines TRBV4-1 with TRBJ2-1, with D perhaps given as TRBD1 or TRBD2 (5 bases each). V lost 2 bases, J lost 0 bases, and 11 bases lay in between. The CDR3 has 16 residues. The V gene's germline CDR1 is MGHRA and CDR2 YSYEKL.

This clonotype showed up many times. The V call is TRBV3-1, the J call TRBJ2-1; tentative D call: TRBD2 (6 bases). Trimming stripped 0 bases from V and 1 base from J, with 10 bases between. Germline lookup yields CDR1 LGHDT and CDR2 YNNKEL (reference sequence). The CDR3 runs to 16 residues. The CDR3 here is CASSQDSGASYNEQFF. Here the CDR3 DNA reads TGTGCCAGCAGCCAAGATTCGGGAGCTTCCTACAATGAGCAGTTCTTC.